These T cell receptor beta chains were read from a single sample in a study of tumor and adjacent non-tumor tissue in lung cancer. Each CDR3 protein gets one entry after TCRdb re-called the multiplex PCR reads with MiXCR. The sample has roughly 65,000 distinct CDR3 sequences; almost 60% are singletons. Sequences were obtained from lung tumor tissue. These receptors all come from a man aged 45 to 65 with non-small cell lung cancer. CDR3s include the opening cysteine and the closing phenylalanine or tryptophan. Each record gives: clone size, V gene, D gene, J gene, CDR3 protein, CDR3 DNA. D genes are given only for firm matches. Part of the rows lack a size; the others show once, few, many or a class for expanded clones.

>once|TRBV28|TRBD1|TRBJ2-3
CASSNTGQDPTSTDTQYF
TGTGCCAGCAGTAATACGGGACAGGACCCTACCAGCACAGATACGCAGTATTTT
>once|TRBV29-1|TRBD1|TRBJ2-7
CSIEGTGGREQYF
TGTAGCATTGAGGGGACAGGGGGCCGCGAGCAGTACTTC
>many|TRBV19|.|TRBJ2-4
CASQGRAVAKNIQYF
TGTGCCAGCCAAGGGCGGGCAGTAGCCAAAAACATTCAGTACTTC
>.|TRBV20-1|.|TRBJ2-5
CSAGLVGGVYQETQYF
TGCAGTGCTGGACTCGTCGGAGGGGTCTACCAAGAGACCCAGTACTTC
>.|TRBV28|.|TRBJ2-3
CASKPAHVGIPSTDTQYF
TGTGCCAGCAAACCCGCCCATGTTGGAATCCCCTCCACAGATACGCAGTATTTT
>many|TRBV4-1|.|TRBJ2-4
CASSQVQGGNIQYF
TGCGCCAGCAGCCAAGTCCAGGGAGGAAACATTCAGTACTTC
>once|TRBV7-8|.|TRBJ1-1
CANSHSGLGTEAFF
TGTGCCAACAGCCACTCGGGGCTGGGCACTGAAGCTTTCTTT
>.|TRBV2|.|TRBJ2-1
CASSPRGGPENEQFF
TGTGCCAGCAGTCCACGCGGAGGGCCCGAGAATGAGCAGTTCTTC
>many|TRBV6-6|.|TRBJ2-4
CASSSGIAKNIQYF
TGTGCCAGCAGTTCCGGAATAGCCAAAAACATTCAGTACTTC
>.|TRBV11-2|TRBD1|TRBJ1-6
CDSSPRAGGSSYNSPLHF
TGTGACAGCAGCCCCCGAGCAGGGGGGAGCTCCTATAATTCACCACTCCACTTT
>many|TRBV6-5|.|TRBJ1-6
CASSWGQGPSPLHF
TGTGCCAGCAGCTGGGGCCAGGGACCTTCACCCCTCCACTTT
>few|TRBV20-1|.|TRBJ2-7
CSAGVSRLEQYF
TGCAGTGCTGGGGTTTCCCGACTAGAGCAGTACTTC
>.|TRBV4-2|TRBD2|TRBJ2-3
CASSQGTSGRESDMQYF
TGTGCAAGCAGCCAAGGGACTAGCGGGAGGGAATCAGATATGCAGTATTTT
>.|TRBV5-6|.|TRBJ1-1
CASSLGTVGTEAFF
TGTGCCAGCAGCCTAGGGACGGTTGGGACTGAAGCTTTCTTT
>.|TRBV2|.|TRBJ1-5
CASSGGLGAHQPQHF
TGTGCCAGCAGCGGGGGGCTGGGGGCCCATCAGCCCCAGCATTTT
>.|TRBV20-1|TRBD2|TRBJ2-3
CSKLAGDTSTDTQYF
TGCAGCAAATTAGCGGGAGACACTAGCACAGATACGCAGTATTTT
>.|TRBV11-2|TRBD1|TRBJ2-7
CASSLGDSSSYGQYF
TGTGCCAGCAGCTTAGGGGACAGTTCTTCCTACGGACAGTACTTC
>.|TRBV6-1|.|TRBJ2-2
CTSSVVSGNTGELFF
TGTACCAGCAGTGTGGTTAGCGGGAACACCGGGGAGCTGTTTTTT
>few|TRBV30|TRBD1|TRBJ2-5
CAWSSTGGTETQYF
TGTGCCTGGAGTTCGACAGGGGGCACGGAGACCCAGTACTTC
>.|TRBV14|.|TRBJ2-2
CVSSQELGPIGTGELFF
TGTGTTAGCAGCCAAGAGCTCGGTCCCATTGGTACCGGGGAGCTGTTTTTT
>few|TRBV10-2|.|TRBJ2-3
CASSESIAHGTDTQYF
TGCGCCAGCAGTGAGTCAATTGCACACGGCACAGATACGCAGTATTTT
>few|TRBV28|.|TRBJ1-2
CASSSYRDPRSINYGYTF
TGTGCCAGTAGTTCATACAGGGATCCTCGATCAATTAACTATGGCTACACCTTC
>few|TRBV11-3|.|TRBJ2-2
CASSPNMRGWGLSF
TGTGCCAGCAGCCCCAACATGCGGGGCTGGGGGCTGTCTTTT
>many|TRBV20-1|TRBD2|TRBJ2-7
CSARDGLAYEQYF
TGCAGTGCTAGAGACGGACTAGCATACGAGCAGTACTTC
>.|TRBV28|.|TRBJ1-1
CTSGTQGSRTEAFF
TGTACCAGCGGGACCCAGGGTTCTCGCACTGAAGCTTTCTTT
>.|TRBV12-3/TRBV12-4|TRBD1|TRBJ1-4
CASSFQGAREKLFF
TGTGCCAGCAGTTTCCAGGGGGCGCGAGAAAAACTGTTTTTT
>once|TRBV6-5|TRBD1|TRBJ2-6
CASSYRQGASGTNVLTF
TGTGCCAGCAGTTACAGACAGGGGGCGTCTGGGACCAACGTCTTGACTTTC
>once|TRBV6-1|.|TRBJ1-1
CASSGFQVAGAEAFF
TGTGCCAGCAGTGGCTTCCAGGTGGCTGGTGCTGAAGCTTTCTTT
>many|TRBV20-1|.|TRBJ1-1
CSARDSGANTEAFF
TGCAGTGCTAGAGATTCTGGCGCGAACACTGAAGCTTTCTTT
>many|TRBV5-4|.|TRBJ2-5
CASSLGHTKETQYF
TGTGCCAGCAGCTTGGGGCACACTAAAGAGACCCAGTACTTC
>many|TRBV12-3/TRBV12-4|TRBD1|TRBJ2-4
CASSPTGGNIQYF
TGTGCCAGCAGTCCGACAGGGGGCAACATTCAGTACTTC
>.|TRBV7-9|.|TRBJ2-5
CASSDIAQETQYF
TGTGCCAGCAGCGATATAGCTCAAGAGACCCAGTACTTC
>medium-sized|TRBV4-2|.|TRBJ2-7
CASSQDRGSYEQYF
TGTGCCAGCAGCCAAGACAGGGGTTCGTACGAGCAGTACTTC
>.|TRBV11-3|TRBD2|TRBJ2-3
CANSRGTSGGLTDAQYF
TGTGCCAACAGCCGAGGGACTAGCGGGGGACTCACAGATGCACAGTATTTT
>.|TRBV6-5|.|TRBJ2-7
CASSNKGGTLDEPYF
TGTGCCAGCAGCAACAAGGGAGGGACATTGGACGAGCCGTACTTC
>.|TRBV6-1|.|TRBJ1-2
CAGSENLLTGGSGYTF
TGTGCCGGCAGTGAAAACCTCCTGACGGGCGGGAGTGGTTACACCTTC
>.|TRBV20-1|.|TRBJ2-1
CSDRAYPSTFSLGEYNEQFF
TGCAGTGATAGAGCATACCCGTCGACTTTTAGTCTGGGGGAGTATAATGAGCAGTTCTTC
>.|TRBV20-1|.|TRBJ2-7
CSAPLSSYEQYF
TGCAGTGCTCCGTTGAGCTCCTACGAGCAGTACTTC
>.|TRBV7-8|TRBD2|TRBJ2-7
CASSLVSGIGANEQYF
TGTGCCAGCAGCTTAGTTAGCGGGATAGGGGCTAACGAGCAGTACTTC
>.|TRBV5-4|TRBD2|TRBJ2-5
CANSSGRGETQYF
TGTGCCAACAGCTCCGGGAGGGGAGAGACCCAGTACTTC
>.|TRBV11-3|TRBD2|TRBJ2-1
CASSASGTSRGDEQFF
TGTGCCAGCAGCGCCAGCGGGACTAGCAGGGGTGATGAGCAGTTCTTC
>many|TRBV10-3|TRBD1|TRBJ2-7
CAISKTGGLSEQYF
TGTGCCATCAGTAAGACAGGGGGCTTAAGTGAGCAGTACTTC
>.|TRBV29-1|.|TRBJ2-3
CSVVQNTDTQCF
TGCAGCGTGGTACAGAACACAGATACGCAGTGTTTT
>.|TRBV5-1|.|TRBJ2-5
CASSLGNQETRYF
TGCGCCAGCAGCTTGGGAAATCAAGAGACCCGGTACTTC
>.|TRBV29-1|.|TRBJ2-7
CRVKRRQDELYF
TGCAGAGTAAAGAGGCGGCAGGACGAGCTGTACTTC
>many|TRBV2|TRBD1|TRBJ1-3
CASGQGAGNTIYF
TGTGCCAGCGGACAGGGGGCGGGAAACACCATATATTTT
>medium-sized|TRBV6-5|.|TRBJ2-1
CASSLGGGSYNEQFF
TGTGCCAGCAGTTTGGGTGGGGGTTCCTACAATGAGCAGTTCTTC
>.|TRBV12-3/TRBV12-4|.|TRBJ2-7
CARSPGLESYEQYF
TGTGCCCGCAGTCCGGGACTTGAGTCCTACGAGCAGTACTTC
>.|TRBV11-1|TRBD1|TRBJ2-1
CASSLDGQGHNEEFF
TGTGCCAGCAGCTTGGACGGACAGGGCCACAATGAGGAATTCTTC
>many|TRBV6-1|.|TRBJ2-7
CASSGLGTGGQYF
TGTGCCAGCAGTGGTCTAGGGACCGGTGGGCAGTACTTC